This T cell receptor (beta chain) was sequenced for a study of beta chain features in type 1 diabetes. For the study at large: All samples together contributed almost 110,000,000 sorted cells for examination.

In this sample, this clone turned up once. Its antigen is unidentified. Broader study findings: Shortening that was moderate but significant affected the TCRB CDR3s of Type 1 diabetes patients in all four CD4+ subsets.

The isolated RNA, all of it, was reverse transcribed, so expressed TCRB transcripts were what got sequenced. Assay: immunoSEQ multiplex PCR; the TCRdb copy retains only in-frame clones and omits some. The table lists 240,000 or so clones, about 15% of them singletons, with approximately 0.021% in the top ten. V was shortened by 4 bases and J by 5 bases, with 11 bases between the two germline ends. Germline V gene lookup returns CDR1 MNHEY and CDR2 SMNVEV (reference sequence). This CDR3 region has 13 residues. The TCR originated in a man younger than 45 with type 1 diabetes. The V gene is TRBV27, the J gene TRBJ1-1; a weak D match, TRBD1 (6 bases). Specimen: naive CD4+ T cells from blood. This chain's CDR3 is CASSSKGGTEAFF. The CDR3, as DNA: TGTGCCAGCAGTTCCAAGGGGGGGACTGAAGCTTTCTTT.